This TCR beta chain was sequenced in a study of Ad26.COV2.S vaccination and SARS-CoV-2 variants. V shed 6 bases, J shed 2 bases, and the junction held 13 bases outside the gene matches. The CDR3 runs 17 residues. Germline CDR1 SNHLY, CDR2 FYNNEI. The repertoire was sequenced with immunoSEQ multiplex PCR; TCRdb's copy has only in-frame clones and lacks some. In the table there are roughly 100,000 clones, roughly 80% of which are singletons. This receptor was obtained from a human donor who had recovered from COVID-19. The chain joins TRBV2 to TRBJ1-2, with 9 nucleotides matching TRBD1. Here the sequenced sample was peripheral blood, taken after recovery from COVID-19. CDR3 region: CASRANLGTGSNYGYTF. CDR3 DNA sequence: TGTGCCAGCAGGGCAAACCTTGGGACAGGGTCAAACTATGGCTACACCTTC.